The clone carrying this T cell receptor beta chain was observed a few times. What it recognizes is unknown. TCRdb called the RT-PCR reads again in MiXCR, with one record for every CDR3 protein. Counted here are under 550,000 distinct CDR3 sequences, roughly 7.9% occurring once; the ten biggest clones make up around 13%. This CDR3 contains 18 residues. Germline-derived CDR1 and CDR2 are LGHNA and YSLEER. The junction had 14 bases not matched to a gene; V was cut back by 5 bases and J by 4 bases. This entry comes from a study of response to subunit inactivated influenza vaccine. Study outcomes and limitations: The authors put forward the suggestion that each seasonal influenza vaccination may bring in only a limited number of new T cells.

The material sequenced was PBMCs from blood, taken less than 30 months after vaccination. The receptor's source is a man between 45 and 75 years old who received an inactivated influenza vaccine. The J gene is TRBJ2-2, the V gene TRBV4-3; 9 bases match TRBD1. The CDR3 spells CASSSYPGTGFSTGELFF. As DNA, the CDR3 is TGCGCCAGCAGCTCGTACCCCGGGACAGGGTTTAGCACCGGGGAGCTGTTTTTT.